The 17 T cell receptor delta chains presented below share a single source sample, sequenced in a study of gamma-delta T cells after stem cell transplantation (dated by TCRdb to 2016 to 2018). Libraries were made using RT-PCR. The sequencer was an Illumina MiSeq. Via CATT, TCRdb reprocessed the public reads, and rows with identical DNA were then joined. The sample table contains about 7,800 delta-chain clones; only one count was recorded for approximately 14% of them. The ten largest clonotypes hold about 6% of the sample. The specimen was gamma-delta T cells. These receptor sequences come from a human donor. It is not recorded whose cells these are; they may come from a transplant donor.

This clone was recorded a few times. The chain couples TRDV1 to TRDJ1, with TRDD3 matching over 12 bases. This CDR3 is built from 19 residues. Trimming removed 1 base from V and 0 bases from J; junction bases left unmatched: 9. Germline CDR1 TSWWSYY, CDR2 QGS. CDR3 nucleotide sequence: TGTGCTCTTGGGGAACGTGGGCACTGGGGGATACCCTACACCGATAAACTCATCTTT. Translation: CALGERGHWGIPYTDKLIF.

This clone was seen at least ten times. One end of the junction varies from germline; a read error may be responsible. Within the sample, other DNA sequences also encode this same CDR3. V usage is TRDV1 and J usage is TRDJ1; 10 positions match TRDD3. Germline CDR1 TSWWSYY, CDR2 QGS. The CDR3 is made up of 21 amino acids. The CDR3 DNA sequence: TGTGCTCTTGGGGAACTTTACCGTCGTCAAGGGAGTGGGGGATACACTGATAAACTCATCTTT. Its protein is CALGELYRRQGSGGYTDKLIF.

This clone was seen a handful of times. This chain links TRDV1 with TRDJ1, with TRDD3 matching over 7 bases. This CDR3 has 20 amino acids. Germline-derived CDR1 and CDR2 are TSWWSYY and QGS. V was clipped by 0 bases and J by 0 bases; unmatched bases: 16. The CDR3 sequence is CALGELQTGWGFTDTDKLIF. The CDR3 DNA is TGTGCTCTTGGGGAACTTCAAACGGGCTGGGGGTTCACCGACACCGATAAACTCATCTTT.

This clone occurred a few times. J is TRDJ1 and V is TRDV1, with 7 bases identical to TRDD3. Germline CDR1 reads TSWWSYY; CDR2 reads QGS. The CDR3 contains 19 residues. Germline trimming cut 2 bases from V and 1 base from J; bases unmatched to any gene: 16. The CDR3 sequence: CALGEIRIRWWGSTDKLIF. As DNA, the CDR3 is TGTGCTCTTGGGGAAATTCGTATACGTTGGTGGGGGAGCACCGATAAACTCATCTTT.

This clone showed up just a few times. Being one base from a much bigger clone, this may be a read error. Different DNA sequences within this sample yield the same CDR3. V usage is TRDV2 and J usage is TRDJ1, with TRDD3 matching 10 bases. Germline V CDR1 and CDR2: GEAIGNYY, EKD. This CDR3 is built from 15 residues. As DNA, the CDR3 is TGTGCCTGCGACAAAGTACTGGGGGATACCGATAAACTCATCTTT. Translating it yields CACDKVLGDTDKLIF.

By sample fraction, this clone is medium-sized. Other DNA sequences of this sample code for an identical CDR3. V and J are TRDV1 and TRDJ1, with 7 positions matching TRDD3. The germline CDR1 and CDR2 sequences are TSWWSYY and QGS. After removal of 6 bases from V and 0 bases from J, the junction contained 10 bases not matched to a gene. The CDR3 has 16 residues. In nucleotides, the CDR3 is TGTGCTCTTGGACCCGGACTGGGGACCTACACCGATAAACTCATCTTT. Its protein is CALGPGLGTYTDKLIF.

CDR3 nucleotides: TGTGCTCTTGGGGAACCGGCGTCCACGAAGGGGGCCTCAACGTACACCGATAAACTCATCTTT. This sequence encodes CALGEPASTKGASTYTDKLIF. The V call is TRDV1, the J call TRDJ1, with D perhaps matching TRDD3 (5 bases). The CDR3 is 21 amino acids. V was clipped by 1 base and J by 0 bases, with 27 bases between them. Germline V gives CDR1 TSWWSYY, CDR2 QGS.

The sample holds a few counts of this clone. This CDR3 reads CACFKVLGDTWDTRQMFF. CDR3 DNA: TGTGCCTGCTTCAAGGTACTGGGGGATACCTGGGACACCCGACAGATGTTTTTC. The V and J genes are TRDV2 and TRDJ3; 11 bases are shared with TRDD3. There are 18 residues in the CDR3. The V gene's germline CDR1 is GEAIGNYY and CDR2 EKD. Trimming cost V 7 bases and J 2 bases; bases outside gene matches: 9.

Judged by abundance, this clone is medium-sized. DNA of the CDR3: TGTGCTCTTGGGGAACTCCCTAAGGGACTGGGGGATAACACCGATAAACTCATCTTT. Protein: CALGELPKGLGDNTDKLIF. The rearrangement joins TRDV1 to TRDJ1; TRDD3 matches at 11 bases. Germline V gene lookup returns CDR1 TSWWSYY and CDR2 QGS. The CDR3 spans 19 residues. J lost 0 bases, V lost 0 bases, and 9 bases had no gene match.

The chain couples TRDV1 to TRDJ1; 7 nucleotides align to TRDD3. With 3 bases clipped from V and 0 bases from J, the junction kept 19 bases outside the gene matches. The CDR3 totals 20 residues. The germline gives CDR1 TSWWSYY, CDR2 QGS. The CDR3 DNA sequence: TGTGCTCTTGGGGACGGAATTCCCCCATGGGGGAATTTATACACCGATAAACTCATCTTT. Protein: CALGDGIPPWGNLYTDKLIF.

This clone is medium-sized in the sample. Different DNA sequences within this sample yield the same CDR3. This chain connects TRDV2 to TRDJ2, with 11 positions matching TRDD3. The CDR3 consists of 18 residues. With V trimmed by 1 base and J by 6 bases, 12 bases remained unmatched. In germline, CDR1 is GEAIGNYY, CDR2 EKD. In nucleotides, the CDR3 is TGTGCCTGTGACACGGTACTGGGGGATAAGAGTGGGTCAGCACAACTCTTCTTT. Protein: CACDTVLGDKSGSAQLFF.

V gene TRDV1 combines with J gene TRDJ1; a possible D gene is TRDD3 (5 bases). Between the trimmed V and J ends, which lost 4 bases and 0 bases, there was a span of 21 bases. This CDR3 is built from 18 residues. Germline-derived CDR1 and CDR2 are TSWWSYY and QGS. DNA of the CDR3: TGTGCTCTTGGGGCGGGGACGCCCCCCACGTTGCACACCGATAAACTCATCTTT. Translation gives CALGAGTPPTLHTDKLIF.

The CDR3 sequence: CAFRSNGPTDLLGDTVNKLIF. The CDR3 DNA sequence: TGTGCCTTTCGGTCGAACGGTCCTACTGATCTACTGGGGGATACGGTTAATAAACTCATCTTT. The V call is TRDV3, the J call TRDJ1; 13 bases line up with TRDD3. CDR1 is TVYSNPD, CDR2 GDNSRS, per germline (reference sequence). Trimming removed 2 bases from V and 6 bases from J; junction bases left unmatched: 27. The CDR3 consists of 21 residues.

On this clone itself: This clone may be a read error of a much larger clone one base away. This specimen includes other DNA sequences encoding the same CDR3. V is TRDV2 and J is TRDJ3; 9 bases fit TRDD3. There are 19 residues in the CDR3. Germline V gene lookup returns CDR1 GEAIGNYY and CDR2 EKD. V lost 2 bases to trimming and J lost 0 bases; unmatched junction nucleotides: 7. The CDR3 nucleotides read TGTGCCTGTGACATACTGGGGGACCCTAGCTCCTGGGACACCCGACAGATGTTTTTC. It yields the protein CACDILGDPSSWDTRQMFF.

CDR3 DNA: TGTGCCTGTGACCTGGGGGATAACAGAGGTGGATCCTGGGACACCCGACAGATGTTTTTC. Protein: CACDLGDNRGGSWDTRQMFF. This chain links TRDV2 with TRDJ3; 10 bases fit TRDD3. The CDR3 is made up of 20 amino acids. Trimming removed 3 bases from V and 1 base from J; junction bases left unmatched: 11. Germline CDR1 GEAIGNYY, CDR2 EKD.

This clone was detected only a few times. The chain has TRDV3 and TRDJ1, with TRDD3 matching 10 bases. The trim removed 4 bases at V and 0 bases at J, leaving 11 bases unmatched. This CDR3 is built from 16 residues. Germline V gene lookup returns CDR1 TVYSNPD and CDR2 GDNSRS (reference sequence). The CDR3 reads CACPTGGSMYTDKLIF. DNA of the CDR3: TGTGCCTGCCCTACTGGGGGATCGATGTACACCGATAAACTCATCTTT.

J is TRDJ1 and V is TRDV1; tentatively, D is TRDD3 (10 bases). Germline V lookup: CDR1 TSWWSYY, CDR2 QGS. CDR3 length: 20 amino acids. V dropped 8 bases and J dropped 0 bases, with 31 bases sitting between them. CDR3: CALSRPSYLLGDRYTDKLIF. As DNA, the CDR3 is TGTGCTCTTTCACGGCCTTCCTACTTGCTGGGGGATAGGTACACCGATAAACTCATCTTT.